This paragraph covers one T cell receptor (beta chain) sequence. Its antigen is currently unknown. This CDR3 is 15 amino acids long. The ends lost 3 bases at V and 4 bases at J; junction bases unmatched: 6. Germline CDR1 and CDR2: SGHRS and YFSETQ. The entry originates in a study of cytomegalovirus exposure and HLA in healthy donors. Study findings and constraints: As immune exposure information, only CMV serostatus was available.

13 Jbeta primers and 60 Vbeta primers were used for the PCR. Measured with immunoSEQ multiplex PCR; TCRdb has only the in-frame clones, and not every one. The table shows about 100,000 clones, with about 81% occurring only once. This chain joins TRBV5-1 and TRBJ2-5; 10 bases agree with TRBD1. The sequence was obtained from a man aged 40-49 years in good health and CMV-seropositive. Sequenced sample: PBMCs. The CDR3 spells CASSWDRGNRETQYF. The CDR3 DNA reads as TGCGCCAGCAGCTGGGACAGGGGAAATAGAGAGACCCAGTACTTC.